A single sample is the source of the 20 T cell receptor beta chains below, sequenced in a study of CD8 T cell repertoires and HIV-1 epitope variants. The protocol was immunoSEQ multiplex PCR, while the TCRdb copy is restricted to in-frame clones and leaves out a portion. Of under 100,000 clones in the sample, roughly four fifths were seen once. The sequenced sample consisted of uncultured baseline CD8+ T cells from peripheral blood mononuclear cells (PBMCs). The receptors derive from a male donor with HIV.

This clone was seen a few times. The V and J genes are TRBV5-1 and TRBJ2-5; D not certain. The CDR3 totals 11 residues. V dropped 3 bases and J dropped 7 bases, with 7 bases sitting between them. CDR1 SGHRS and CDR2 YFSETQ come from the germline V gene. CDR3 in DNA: TGCGCCAGCAGCTCTCCGTCGACCCAGTACTTC. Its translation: CASSSPSTQYF.

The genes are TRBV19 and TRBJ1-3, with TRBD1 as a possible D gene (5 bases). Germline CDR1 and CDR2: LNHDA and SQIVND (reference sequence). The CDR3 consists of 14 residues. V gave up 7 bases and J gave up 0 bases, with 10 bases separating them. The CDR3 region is CASKDITSGNTIYF. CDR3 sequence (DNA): TGTGCCAGTAAGGACATTACCTCTGGAAACACCATATATTTT.

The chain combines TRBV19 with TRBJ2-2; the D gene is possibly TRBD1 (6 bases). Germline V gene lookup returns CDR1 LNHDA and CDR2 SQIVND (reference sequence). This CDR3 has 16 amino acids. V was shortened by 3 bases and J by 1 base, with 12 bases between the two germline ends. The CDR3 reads CASSMQGRQNTGELFF. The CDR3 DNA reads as TGTGCCAGTAGTATGCAGGGGAGACAGAACACCGGGGAGCTGTTTTTT.

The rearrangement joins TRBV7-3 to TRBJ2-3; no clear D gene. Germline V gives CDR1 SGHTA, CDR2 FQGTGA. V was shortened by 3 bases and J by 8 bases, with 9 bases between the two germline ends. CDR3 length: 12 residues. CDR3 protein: CASSLTGGTQYF. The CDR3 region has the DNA TGTGCCAGCAGCTTGACTGGCGGTACGCAGTATTTT. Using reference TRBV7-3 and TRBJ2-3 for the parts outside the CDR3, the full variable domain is GAGVSQTPSNKVTEKGKYVELRCDPISGHTALYWYRQSLGQGPEFLIYFQGTGAADDSGLPNDRFFAVRPEGSVSTLKIQRTERGDSAVYLCASSLTGGTQYFGPGTRLTVL.

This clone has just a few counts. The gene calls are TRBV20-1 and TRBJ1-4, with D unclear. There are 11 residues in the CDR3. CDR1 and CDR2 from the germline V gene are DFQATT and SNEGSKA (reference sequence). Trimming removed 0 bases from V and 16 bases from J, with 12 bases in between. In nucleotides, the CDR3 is TGCAGTGCTAGAGATCGCGACCGGGGGTTTTTT. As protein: CSARDRDRGFF.

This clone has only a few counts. The CDR3 reads CASSENTGADYGYTF. The CDR3 DNA sequence: TGTGCCAGCAGTGAAAACACAGGGGCTGACTATGGCTACACCTTC. The chain links TRBV6-1 to TRBJ1-2; 7 bases fit TRBD1. The ends lost 2 bases at V and 3 bases at J; junction bases unmatched: 6. There are 15 residues in the CDR3. Germline V CDR1 and CDR2: MNHNS, SASEGT.

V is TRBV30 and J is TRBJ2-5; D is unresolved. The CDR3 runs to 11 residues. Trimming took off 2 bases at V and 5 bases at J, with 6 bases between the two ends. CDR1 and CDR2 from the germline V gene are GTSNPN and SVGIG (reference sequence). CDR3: CAWSPSETQYF. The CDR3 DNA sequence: TGTGCCTGGAGTCCTTCGGAGACCCAGTACTTC.

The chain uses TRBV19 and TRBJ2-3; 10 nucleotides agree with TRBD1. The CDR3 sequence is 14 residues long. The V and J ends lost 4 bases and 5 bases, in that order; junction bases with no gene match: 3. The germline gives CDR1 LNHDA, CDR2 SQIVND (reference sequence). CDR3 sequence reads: CASSRQGAGDTQYF. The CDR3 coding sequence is TGTGCCAGTAGTAGACAGGGGGCTGGAGATACGCAGTATTTT.

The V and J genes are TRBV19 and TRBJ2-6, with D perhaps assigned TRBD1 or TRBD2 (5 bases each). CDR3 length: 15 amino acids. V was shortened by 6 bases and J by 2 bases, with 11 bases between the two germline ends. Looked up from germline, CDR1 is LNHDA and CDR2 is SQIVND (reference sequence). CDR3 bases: TGTGCCAGTAGCCTAGGGACCCCTGGGGCCAACGTCCTGACTTTC. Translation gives CASSLGTPGANVLTF.

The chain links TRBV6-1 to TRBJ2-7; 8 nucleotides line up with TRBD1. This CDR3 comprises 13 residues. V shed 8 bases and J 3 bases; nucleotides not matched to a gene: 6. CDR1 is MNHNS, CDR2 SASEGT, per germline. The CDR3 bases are TGTGCCAGCTATGGACAGGGATACTACGAGCAGTACTTC. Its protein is CASYGQGYYEQYF.

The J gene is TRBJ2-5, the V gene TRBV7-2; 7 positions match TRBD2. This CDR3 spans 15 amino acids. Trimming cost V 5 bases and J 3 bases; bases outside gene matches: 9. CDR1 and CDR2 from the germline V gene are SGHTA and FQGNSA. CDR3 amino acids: CASSPPGRGEETQYF. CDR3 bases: TGTGCCAGCAGCCCTCCAGGTCGGGGGGAAGAGACCCAGTACTTC.

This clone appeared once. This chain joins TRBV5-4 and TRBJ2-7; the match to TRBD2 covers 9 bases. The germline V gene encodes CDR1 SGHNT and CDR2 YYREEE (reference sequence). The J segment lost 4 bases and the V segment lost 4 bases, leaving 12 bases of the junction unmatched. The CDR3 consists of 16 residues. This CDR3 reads CASSRTLGLALYEQYF. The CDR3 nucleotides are TGTGCCAGCAGCCGAACCCTGGGACTAGCCCTTTACGAGCAGTACTTC.

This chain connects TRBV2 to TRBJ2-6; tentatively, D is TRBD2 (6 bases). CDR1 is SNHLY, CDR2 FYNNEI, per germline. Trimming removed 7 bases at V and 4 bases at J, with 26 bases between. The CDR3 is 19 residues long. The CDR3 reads CASMYRRVTREAGANVLTF. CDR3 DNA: TGTGCCAGCATGTATAGGAGGGTCACAAGGGAGGCCGGGGCCAACGTCCTGACTTTC.

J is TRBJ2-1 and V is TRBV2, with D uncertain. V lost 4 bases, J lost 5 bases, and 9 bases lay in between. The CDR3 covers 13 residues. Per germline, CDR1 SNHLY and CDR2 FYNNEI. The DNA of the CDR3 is TGTGCCAGCAGTGTACCCACTAACAATGAGCAGTTCTTC. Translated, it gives CASSVPTNNEQFF. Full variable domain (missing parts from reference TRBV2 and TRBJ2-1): EPEVTQTPSHQVTQMGQEVILRCVPISNHLYFYWYRQILGQKVEFLVSFYNNEISEKSEIFDDQFSVERPDGSNFTLKIRSTKLEDSAMYFCASSVPTNNEQFFGPGTRLTVL.

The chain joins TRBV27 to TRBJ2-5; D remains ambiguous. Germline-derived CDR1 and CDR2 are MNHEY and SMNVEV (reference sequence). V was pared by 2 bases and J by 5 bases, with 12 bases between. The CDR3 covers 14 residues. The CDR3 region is CASSLQSTRETQYF. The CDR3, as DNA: TGTGCCAGCAGTTTACAGAGCACCAGGGAGACCCAGTACTTC.

CDR3 sequence (DNA): TGTGCCTGGAACAGGGGTGGAGATACGCAGTATTTT. Residues: CAWNRGGDTQYF. This sequence joins TRBV30 and TRBJ2-3, with 7 bases fitting TRBD1. The length of the CDR3 is 12 residues. V shed 4 bases and J 5 bases; nucleotides not matched to a gene: 3. Germline CDR1 GTSNPN, CDR2 SVGIG (reference sequence).

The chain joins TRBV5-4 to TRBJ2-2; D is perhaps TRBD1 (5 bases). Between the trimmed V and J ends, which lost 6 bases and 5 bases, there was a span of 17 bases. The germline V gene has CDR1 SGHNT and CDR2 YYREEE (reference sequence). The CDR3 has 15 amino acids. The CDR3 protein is CASTASGRQTGELFF. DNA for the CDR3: TGTGCCAGCACCGCATCAGGGCGTCAGACCGGGGAGCTGTTTTTT.

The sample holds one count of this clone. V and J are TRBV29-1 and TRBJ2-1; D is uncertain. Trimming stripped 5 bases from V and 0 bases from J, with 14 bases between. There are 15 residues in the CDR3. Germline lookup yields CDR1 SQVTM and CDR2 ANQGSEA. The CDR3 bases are TGCAGCGTTAGCTTAGCCCCGAGCTCCTACAATGAGCAGTTCTTC. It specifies CSVSLAPSSYNEQFF.

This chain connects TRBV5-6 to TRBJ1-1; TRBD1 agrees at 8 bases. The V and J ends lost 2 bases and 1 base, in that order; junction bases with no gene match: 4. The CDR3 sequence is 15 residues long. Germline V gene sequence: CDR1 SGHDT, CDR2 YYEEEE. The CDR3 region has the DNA TGTGCCAGCAGCTTAGGCGACAGGGGGAACACTGAAGCTTTCTTT. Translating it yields CASSLGDRGNTEAFF.

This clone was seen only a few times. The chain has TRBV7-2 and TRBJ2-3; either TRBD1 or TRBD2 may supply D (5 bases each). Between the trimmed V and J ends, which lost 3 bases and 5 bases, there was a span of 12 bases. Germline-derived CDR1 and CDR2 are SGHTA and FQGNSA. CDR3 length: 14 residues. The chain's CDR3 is CASSFTRDGDTQYF. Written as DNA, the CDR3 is TGTGCCAGCAGCTTCACCAGGGACGGAGATACGCAGTATTTT.